Here is one T cell receptor (beta chain) with its context. The sample originates from a study of blood T cells in healthy people across ages. Study information: There was about one barcoded beta molecule captured by template switching per two T cells.

The ends lost 3 bases at V and 1 base at J; junction bases unmatched: 19. Germline loops: CDR1 MNHNS, CDR2 SASEGT. The CDR3 is made up of 20 amino acids. A J-beta primer mix and a sample-barcoded 5' primer were used in a second PCR of roughly 6 to 11 cycles. TCRdb re-called the 5' RACE reads through MiXCR, storing one row per CDR3 protein. This repertoire shows a few hundred thousand distinct CDR3 sequences, about a quarter found once; its top ten account for over 3.5%. These records were also assigned to another study, of T cells of mothers and their children. As that report states: Researchers put all of the extracted RNA into cDNA synthesis, using approximately 1.5 ug per 15 ul. Related mother-child pairs showed slightly, non-significantly higher overlap than unrelated pairs.

The TCR comes from a boy between 2 and 10 years old in good health. The chain carries TRBV6-1 and TRBJ2-5; 8 bases line up with TRBD1. Sequenced input: blood. The CDR3 DNA reads TGTGCCAGCAGTGACGTCTCGGGGGTGACAGGGGCATCGGCCCAAGAGACCCAGTACTTC. Translating gives CASSDVSGVTGASAQETQYF.